The 6 T cell receptor beta chains below come from one sample, sequenced in a study of blood T cell repertoires in COVID-19. Using immunoSEQ multiplex PCR, the repertoire was profiled, and TCRdb retains in-frame clones only, with some absent. The data show some 59,000 clones, 70% to 80% seen once. The sequenced sample consisted of peripheral blood. These receptors all stem from an elderly man with active or convalescent COVID-19.

The chain uses TRBV18 and TRBJ1-1; 7 bases are a match to TRBD1. CDR1 and CDR2 from the germline V gene are KGHSH and LQKENI. This CDR3 is built from 13 residues. V dropped 10 bases and J dropped 5; count of bases not matched to a gene: 10. The CDR3 reads CATLQGVVTEAFF. CDR3 nucleotide sequence: TGTGCCACCCTCCAGGGGGTGGTAACTGAAGCTTTCTTT.

J is TRBJ1-6 and V is TRBV12-3 or TRBV12-4; TRBD1 is a possible D gene (6 bases). V was shortened by 6 bases and J by 7 bases, with 10 bases between the two germline ends. The CDR3 contains 13 residues. The CDR3 protein is CASSPDRNSPLHF. The CDR3 DNA is TGTGCCAGCAGCCCCGACAGGAATTCACCCCTCCACTTT.

The rearrangement joins TRBV10-3 to TRBJ2-7, with D perhaps TRBD2 (7 bases). This CDR3 is built from 15 residues. The germline CDR1 and CDR2 sequences are ENHRY and SYGVKD. V was trimmed by 2 bases and J by 4 bases, leaving 15 bases between them. The CDR3 bases are TGTGCCATCAGTGAGAGGGGGGGGTCGACGTACGAGCAGTACTTC. Protein product: CAISERGGSTYEQYF.

The rearrangement uses TRBV11-3 and TRBJ1-1, with D perhaps TRBD1 (6 bases). There are 14 residues in the CDR3. Trimming cost V 5 bases and J 9 bases, with 19 bases left between them. Germline V gene sequence: CDR1 SGHNT, CDR2 YENEEA. CDR3 protein: CASSPTTTGSKAFF. The CDR3 nucleotides are TGTGCCAGCAGCCCTACTACGACAGGTTCGAAAGCTTTCTTT.

The V call is TRBV2, the J call TRBJ2-5; a possible D gene is TRBD2 (5 bases). V was cut by 0 bases and J by 2 bases, with 7 bases left in between. This CDR3 has 14 amino acids. The V gene's germline CDR1 is SNHLY and CDR2 FYNNEI. The CDR3 coding sequence is TGTGCCAGCAGTGAAGCTGGAGGTCAAGAGACCCAGTACTTC. It encodes CASSEAGGQETQYF.

This chain uses TRBV7-9 with TRBJ2-3; 10 bases are shared with TRBD2. The CDR3 sequence is 15 residues long. Losses at the gene ends were 5 bases for V and 2 bases for J; bases not matched to a gene: 4. Germline V lookup: CDR1 SEHNR, CDR2 FQNEAQ (reference sequence). This CDR3 reads CASSTTSGHTDTQYF. The CDR3 bases are TGTGCCAGCAGCACGACTAGCGGGCACACAGATACGCAGTATTTT.